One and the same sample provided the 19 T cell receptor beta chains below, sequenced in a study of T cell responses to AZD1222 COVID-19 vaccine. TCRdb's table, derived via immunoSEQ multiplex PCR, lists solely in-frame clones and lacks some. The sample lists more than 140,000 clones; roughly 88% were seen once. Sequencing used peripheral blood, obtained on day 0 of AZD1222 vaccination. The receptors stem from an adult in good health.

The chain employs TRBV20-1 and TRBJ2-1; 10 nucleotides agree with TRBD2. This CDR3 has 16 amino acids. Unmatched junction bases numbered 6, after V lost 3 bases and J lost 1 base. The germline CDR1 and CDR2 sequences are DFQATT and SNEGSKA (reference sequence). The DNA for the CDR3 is TGCAGTGCTAGTTCTAGCGGGAGAGTGTCCTACAATGAGCAGTTCTTC. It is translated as CSASSSGRVSYNEQFF.

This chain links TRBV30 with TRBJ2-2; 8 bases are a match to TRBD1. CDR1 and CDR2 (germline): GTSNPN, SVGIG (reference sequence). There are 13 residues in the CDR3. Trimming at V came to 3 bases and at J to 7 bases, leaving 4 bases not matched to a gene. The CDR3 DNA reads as TGTGCCTGGAGAATACAGGGGGGCGGGGAGCTGTTTTTT. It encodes CAWRIQGGGELFF.

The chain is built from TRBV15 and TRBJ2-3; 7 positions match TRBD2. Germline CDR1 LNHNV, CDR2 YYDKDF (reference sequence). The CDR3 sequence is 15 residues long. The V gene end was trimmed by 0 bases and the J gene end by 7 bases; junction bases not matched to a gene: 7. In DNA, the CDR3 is TGTGCCACCAGCAGAGATGGAGGGAGGGTCTATACGCAGTATTTT. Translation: CATSRDGGRVYTQYF.

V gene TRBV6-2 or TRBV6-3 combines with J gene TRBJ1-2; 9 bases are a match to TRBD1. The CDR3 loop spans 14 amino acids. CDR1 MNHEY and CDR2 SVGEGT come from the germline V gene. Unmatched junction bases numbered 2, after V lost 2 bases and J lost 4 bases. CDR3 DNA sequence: TGTGCCAGCAGTTACATGGGACAGGGCTATGGCTACACCTTC. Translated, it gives CASSYMGQGYGYTF.

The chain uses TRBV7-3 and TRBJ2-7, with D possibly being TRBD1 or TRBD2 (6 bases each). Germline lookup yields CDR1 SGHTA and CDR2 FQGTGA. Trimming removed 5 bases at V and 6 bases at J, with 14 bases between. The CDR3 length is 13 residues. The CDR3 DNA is TGTGCCAGCAGCCTCGTCGGGGGCTCCGAGCAGTACTTC. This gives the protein CASSLVGGSEQYF.

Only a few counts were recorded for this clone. The CDR3 sequence is CASSIGLGQGAYEQYF. The CDR3 nucleotides read TGTGCCAGTAGTATAGGACTCGGACAGGGGGCCTACGAGCAGTACTTC. The V gene is TRBV19, the J gene TRBJ2-7, with 10 nucleotides matching TRBD1. CDR3 length: 16 amino acids. V lost 1 base, J lost 2 bases, and 5 bases stayed unmatched. Per the germline V gene, CDR1 is LNHDA and CDR2 is SQIVND (reference sequence).

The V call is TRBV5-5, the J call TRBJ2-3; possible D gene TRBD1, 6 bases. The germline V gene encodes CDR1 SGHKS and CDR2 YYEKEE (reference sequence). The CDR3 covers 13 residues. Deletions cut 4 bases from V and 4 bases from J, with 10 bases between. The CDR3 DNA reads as TGTGCCAGCAGCCTCCCAGGGGCAGATACGCAGTATTTT. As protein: CASSLPGADTQYF. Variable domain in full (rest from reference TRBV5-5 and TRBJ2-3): DAGVTQSPTHLIKTRGQQVTLRCSPISGHKSVSWYQQVLGQGPQFIFQYYEKEERGRGNFPDRFSARQFPNYSSELNVNALLLGDSALYLCASSLPGADTQYFGPGTRLTVL.

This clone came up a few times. The CDR3: CASSGGRDNYNSPLHF. For the CDR3, the DNA is TGTGCCAGCAGCGGAGGGAGGGACAACTATAATTCACCCCTCCACTTT. The rearrangement uses TRBV9 and TRBJ1-6, with a possible D match to TRBD1 (6 bases). The V gene's germline CDR1 is SGDLS and CDR2 YYNGEE. V lost 3 bases to trimming and J lost 3 bases, with 13 bases between them. CDR3 length: 16 amino acids.

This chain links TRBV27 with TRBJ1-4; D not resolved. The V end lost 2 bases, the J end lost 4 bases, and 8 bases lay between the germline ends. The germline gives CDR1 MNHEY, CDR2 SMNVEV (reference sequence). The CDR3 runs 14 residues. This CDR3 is CASSLRQDNEKLFF. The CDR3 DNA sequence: TGTGCCAGCAGTTTACGGCAGGATAATGAAAAACTGTTTTTT.

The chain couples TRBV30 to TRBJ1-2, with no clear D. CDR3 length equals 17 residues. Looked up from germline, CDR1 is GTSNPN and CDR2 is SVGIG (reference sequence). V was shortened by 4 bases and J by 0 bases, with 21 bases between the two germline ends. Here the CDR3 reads CAWNPDLEGFPNYGYTF. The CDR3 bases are TGTGCCTGGAATCCAGACCTCGAGGGTTTTCCTAACTATGGCTACACCTTC.

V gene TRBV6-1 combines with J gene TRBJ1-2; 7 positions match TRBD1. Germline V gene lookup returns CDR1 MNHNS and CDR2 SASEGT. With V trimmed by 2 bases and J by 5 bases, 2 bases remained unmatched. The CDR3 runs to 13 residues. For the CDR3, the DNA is TGTGCCAGCAGTGAAACAGGGGTGTATGGCTACACCTTC. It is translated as CASSETGVYGYTF.

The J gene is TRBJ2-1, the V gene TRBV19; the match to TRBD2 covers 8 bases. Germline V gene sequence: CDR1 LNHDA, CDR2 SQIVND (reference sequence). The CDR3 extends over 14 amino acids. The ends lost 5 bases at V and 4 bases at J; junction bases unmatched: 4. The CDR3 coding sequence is TGTGCCAGTAGTTGGCCGGGAGGGTACAATGAGCAGTTCTTC. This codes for CASSWPGGYNEQFF.

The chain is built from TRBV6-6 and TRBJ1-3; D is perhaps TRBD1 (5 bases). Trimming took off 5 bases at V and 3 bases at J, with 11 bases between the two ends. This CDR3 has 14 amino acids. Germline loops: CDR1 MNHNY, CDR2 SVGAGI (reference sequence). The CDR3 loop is CASSGAGFGNTIYF. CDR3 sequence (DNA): TGTGCCAGCAGTGGGGCAGGGTTTGGAAACACCATATATTTT.

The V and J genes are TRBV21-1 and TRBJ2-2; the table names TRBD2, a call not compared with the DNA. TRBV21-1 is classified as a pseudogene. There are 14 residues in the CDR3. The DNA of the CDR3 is TGTGCCAGCAGCAGAGAGGAAGGCACCGGGGAGCTGTTTTTT. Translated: CASSREEGTGELFF.

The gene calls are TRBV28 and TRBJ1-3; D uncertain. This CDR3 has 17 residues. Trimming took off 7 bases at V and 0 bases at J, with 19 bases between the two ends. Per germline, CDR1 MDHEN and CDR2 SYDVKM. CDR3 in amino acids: CASMTPYLLTSGNTIYF. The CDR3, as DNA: TGTGCCAGCATGACCCCCTACTTGCTAACCTCTGGAAACACCATATATTTT. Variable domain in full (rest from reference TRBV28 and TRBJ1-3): DVKVTQSSRYLVKRTGEKVFLECVQDMDHENMFWYRQDPGLGLRLIYFSYDVKMKEKGDIPEGYSVSREKKERFSLILESASTNQTSMYLCASMTPYLLTSGNTIYFGEGSWLTVV.

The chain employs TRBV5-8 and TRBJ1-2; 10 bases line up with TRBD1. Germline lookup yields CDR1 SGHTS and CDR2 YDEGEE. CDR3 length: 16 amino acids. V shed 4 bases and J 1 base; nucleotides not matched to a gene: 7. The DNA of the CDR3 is TGTGCCAGCAGCCTGCGACAGGGGGCTGGTAACTATGGCTACACCTTC. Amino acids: CASSLRQGAGNYGYTF. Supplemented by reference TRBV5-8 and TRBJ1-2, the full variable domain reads EAGVTQSPTHLIKTRGQQATLRCSPISGHTSVYWYQQALGLGLQFLLWYDEGEERNRGNFPPRFSGRQFPNYSSELNVNALELEDSALYLCASSLRQGAGNYGYTFGSGTRLTVV.

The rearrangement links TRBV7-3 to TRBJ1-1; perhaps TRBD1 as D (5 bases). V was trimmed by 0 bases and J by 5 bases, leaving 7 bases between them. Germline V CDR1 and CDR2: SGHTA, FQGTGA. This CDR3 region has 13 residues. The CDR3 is CASSLTGDTEAFF. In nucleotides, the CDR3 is TGTGCCAGCAGCTTAACGGGGGATACTGAAGCTTTCTTT.

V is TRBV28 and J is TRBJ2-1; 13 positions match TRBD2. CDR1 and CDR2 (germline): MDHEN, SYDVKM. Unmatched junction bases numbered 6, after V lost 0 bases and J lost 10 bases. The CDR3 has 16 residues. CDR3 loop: CASSLWTSGRSGEQFF. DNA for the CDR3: TGTGCCAGCAGTTTATGGACTAGCGGGAGGAGCGGAGAGCAGTTCTTC.

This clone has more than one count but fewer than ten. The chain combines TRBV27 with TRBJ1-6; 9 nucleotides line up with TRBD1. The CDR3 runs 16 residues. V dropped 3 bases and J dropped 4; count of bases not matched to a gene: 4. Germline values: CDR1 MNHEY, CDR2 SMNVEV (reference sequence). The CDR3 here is CASSFQGQGYNSPLHF. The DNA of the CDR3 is TGTGCCAGCAGTTTTCAGGGACAGGGTTATAATTCACCCCTCCACTTT.